Detailed here is one T cell receptor beta chain. The CDR3 has 15 amino acids. Germline V lookup: CDR1 MGHDK, CDR2 SYGVNS. V lost 3 bases, J lost 5 bases, and 8 bases stayed unmatched. Collection of roughly 9.6 milliliters of peripheral blood was performed for each donor. This record belongs to a study of blood T cells in healthy people across ages. Combining a sample-barcoded 5' primer with a J-beta primer mix, a second PCR ran for roughly 6 to 11 cycles. TCRdb processed the 5' RACE reads anew with MiXCR; each CDR3 protein has one entry. Of some 900,000 distinct CDR3 sequences in the sample, roughly 50% are singletons; the top ten hold roughly 12%.

The specimen sequenced was blood. The J gene is TRBJ2-5, the V gene TRBV25-1; TRBD1 matches at 8 bases. This receptor was identified in a man aged 25 to 40 in good health. The DNA of the CDR3 is TGTGCCAGCAGTGATCGGACAGGGAAGGGGGAGACCCAGTACTTC. Protein: CASSDRTGKGETQYF.